Sequencing of this TCR beta chain was carried out in a study of cytomegalovirus exposure and HLA in healthy donors. General study results and limits: Reportedly, HLA-A and HLA-B alleles of most subjects were accurately predicted from TCR beta. Fewer N-insertions (relative to the roughly 610-donor mean) were reportedly seen in an Asian-associated ancestry cluster in a later analysis.

The germline V and J ends were trimmed by 2 bases and 8 bases, with 18 bases remaining between them. Germline CDR1 and CDR2: PRHDT and FYEKMQ (reference sequence). The CDR3 extends over 16 amino acids. The PCR was carried out with 60 Vbeta primers and 13 Jbeta primers. Source study methods: Counted up in a later analysis, unique TCR beta chains came to some 82 million, with around 12 million shared. TCRdb's table, derived via immunoSEQ multiplex PCR, lists solely in-frame clones and lacks some. Clonal size and the V and J genes are those of that table, whereas D and trimming came from the DNA. The table lists some 150,000 clones, approximately 73% of them singletons. A word on this clone: Antigen unknown.

The receptor was isolated from a human donor in good health. This chain uses TRBV13 with TRBJ2-2, with D unresolved. The sequencing sample was made of PBMCs. DNA for the CDR3: TGTGCCAGCAGCTTAATGTCTAGTCCTCGCTCGGGGGAGCTGTTTTTT. Translated, it gives CASSLMSSPRSGELFF.